This T cell receptor beta chain was recovered during a study of technical replicates of blood from several donors. CDR1 and CDR2 from the germline V gene are GTSNPN and SVGIG (reference sequence). The CDR3 consists of 16 residues. V dropped 2 bases and J dropped 2 bases, with 16 bases sitting between them. The method was immunoSEQ multiplex PCR; TCRdb's version includes in-frame clones alone and lacks a portion of them. Of 85,000 to 100,000 clones listed, 95% were seen once; the top ten hold over 0.2%. The sample taken for sequencing was T cells isolated from PBMCs. V gene TRBV30 combines with J gene TRBJ1-3, with D possibly TRBD1 on 5 matching bases. This sequence was found in a human donor in good health. The CDR3 here is CAWSRPQTVTGNTIYF. The CDR3 nucleotides read TGTGCCTGGAGTCGACCCCAGACAGTTACTGGAAACACCATATATTTT.